The source of this T cell receptor beta chain is a study of cytomegalovirus exposure and HLA in healthy donors. Trimming stripped 8 bases from V and 0 bases from J, with 8 bases between. CDR1 SGHTA and CDR2 FQGTGA come from the germline V gene. The CDR3 has 14 residues. Researchers ran the PCR with 60 Vbeta and 13 Jbeta primers. Repertoires were generated with immunoSEQ multiplex PCR, while TCRdb's copy carries only in-frame clones and drops some. The sample has 95,000 to 150,000 clones; around 80% are singletons. The receptor comes from a woman younger than 45 in good health and CMV-seronegative. Source material: PBMCs. The chain couples TRBV7-3 to TRBJ2-6; unclear D gene. CDR3 region: CASSNFSGANVLTF. In nucleotides, the CDR3 is TGTGCCAGCTCCAACTTCTCTGGGGCCAACGTCCTGACTTTC.